This T cell receptor (beta chain) is drawn from a study of a mutant IDH1 vaccine in newly diagnosed glioma. Whole-study context: Treatment recipients were approximately 62% male and 37.5% female, and their mean age was roughly 40 years. Radiotherapy, temozolomide, or both had been given previously, and both were given to most.

Regarding the study as a whole: Induction of immune responses by the vaccine occurred in about 95% of patients.

This clone was counted a few times. Its antigen is still unknown. CDR3 length: 15 residues. The germline CDR1 and CDR2 sequences are LGHNA and YNFKEQ. The ends were cut back, 4 bases at V and 5 bases at J, with 15 bases in the middle. Data came from immunoSEQ multiplex PCR; TCRdb stores just in-frame clones and leaves some out. The repertoire holds tens of thousands of clones, about 81% seen once, with about 4.3% in the top ten. Time point specified: week 47, end of study. Vaccination used 300 ug of mutant IDH1 20-mer peptide per dose, with topical imiquimod. The receptor was derived from a woman in her 30s with glioma. Some clones in this sample may be carry-over from other donors' samples. The rearrangement uses TRBV4-2 and TRBJ1-5; D remains ambiguous. The specimen was PBMCs, collected from a glioma patient whose treatment included an IDH1 peptide vaccine. CDR3 residues: CASSPLADGYQPQHF. In DNA, the CDR3 is TGTGCCAGCAGCCCTTTAGCGGACGGATATCAGCCCCAGCATTTT.